Listed here is a single T cell receptor beta chain. This sample stems from a study of blood T cell repertoires in COVID-19. About the study: The cDNA or gDNA used as material had been derived from T cells, B-cell-depleted T cells, or PBMCs.

Original data processing: Reference gene primers were amplified, and this amplification served to estimate nucleated cell counts. Libraries were prepared by immunoSEQ multiplex PCR; TCRdb keeps only in-frame clonotypes and omits some of them. The DNA gave D and trimming, while V, J and clone size come from that table. The table has some 200,000 clones, around 85% seen once. CDR3 length: 15 amino acids. V lost 3 bases and J lost 4; bases outside the gene matches: 2. In germline, CDR1 is KGHDR, CDR2 SFDVKD. Material for sequencing was peripheral blood. The source is a woman aged 70 to 79 with COVID-19, enrolled during active disease. The chain couples TRBV24-1 to TRBJ2-3, with 11 nucleotides matching TRBD1. CDR3 DNA: TGTGCCACCAGTGATAGGACAGGGGGCCCAGATACGCAGTATTTT. Amino acid sequence: CATSDRTGGPDTQYF.